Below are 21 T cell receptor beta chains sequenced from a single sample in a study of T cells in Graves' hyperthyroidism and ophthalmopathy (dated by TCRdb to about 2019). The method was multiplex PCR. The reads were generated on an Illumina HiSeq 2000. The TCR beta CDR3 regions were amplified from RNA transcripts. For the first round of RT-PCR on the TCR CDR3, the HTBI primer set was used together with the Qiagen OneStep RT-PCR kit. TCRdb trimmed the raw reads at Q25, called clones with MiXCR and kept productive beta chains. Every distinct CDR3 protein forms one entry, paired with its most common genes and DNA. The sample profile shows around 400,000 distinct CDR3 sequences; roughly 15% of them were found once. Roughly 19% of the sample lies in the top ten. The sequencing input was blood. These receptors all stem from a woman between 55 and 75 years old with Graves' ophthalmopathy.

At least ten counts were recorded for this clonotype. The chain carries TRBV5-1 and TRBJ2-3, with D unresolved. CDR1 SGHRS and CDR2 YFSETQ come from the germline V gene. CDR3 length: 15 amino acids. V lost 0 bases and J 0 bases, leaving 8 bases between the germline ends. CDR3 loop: CASSLDSTSTDTQYF. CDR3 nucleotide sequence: TGCGCCAGCAGCTTGGATAGCACTAGCACAGATACGCAGTATTTT.

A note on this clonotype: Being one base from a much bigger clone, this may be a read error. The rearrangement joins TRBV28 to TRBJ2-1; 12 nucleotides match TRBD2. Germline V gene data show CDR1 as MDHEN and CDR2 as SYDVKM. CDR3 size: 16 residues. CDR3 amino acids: CASSPWTSGIDNEQLF. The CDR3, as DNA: TGTGCCAGCAGTCCCTGGACTAGCGGGATTGACAATGAGCAGCTCTTC.

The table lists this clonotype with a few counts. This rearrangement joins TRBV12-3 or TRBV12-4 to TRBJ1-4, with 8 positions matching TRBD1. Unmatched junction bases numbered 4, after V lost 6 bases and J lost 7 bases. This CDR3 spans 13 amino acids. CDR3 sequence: CASRTGGGEKLFF. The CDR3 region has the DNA TGTGCCAGCAGAACAGGGGGAGGTGAAAAACTGTTTTTT.

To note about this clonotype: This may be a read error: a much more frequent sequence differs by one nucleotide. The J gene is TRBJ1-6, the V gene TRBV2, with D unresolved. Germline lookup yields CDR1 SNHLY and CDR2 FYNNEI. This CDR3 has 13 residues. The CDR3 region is CAGSYRENSPLHF. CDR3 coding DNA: TGTGCCGGCAGTTACCGGGAGAACTCACCCCTCCACTTT. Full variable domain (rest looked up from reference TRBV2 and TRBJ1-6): EPEVTQTPSHQVTQMGQEVILRCVPISNHLYFYWYRQILGQKVEFLVSFYNNEISEKSEIFDDQFSVERPDGSNFTLKIRSTKLEDSAMYFCAGSYRENSPLHFGNGTRLTVT.

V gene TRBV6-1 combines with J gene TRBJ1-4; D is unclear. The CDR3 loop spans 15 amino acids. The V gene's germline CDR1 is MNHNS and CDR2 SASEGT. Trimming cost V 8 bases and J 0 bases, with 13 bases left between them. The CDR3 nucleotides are TGTGCCAGCGACCCAAACAGAGCAACTAATGAAAAACTGTTTTTT. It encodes CASDPNRATNEKLFF.

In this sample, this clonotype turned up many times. The CDR3 nucleotides are TGTGCCTGGAGTGGAGGTGGGGGCACAGATACGCAGTATTTT. Translating it yields CAWSGGGGTDTQYF. The chain combines TRBV30 with TRBJ2-3; no definite D call. Trimming took off 1 base at V and 1 base at J, with 9 bases between the two ends. Looked up from germline, CDR1 is GTSNPN and CDR2 is SVGIG (reference sequence). This CDR3 has 14 amino acids.

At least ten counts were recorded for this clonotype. The CDR3 coding sequence is TGCAGTGCCGAGACAGGGAAGGGCACTGAAGCTTTCTTT. As protein: CSAETGKGTEAFF. The genes are TRBV20-1 and TRBJ1-1; 7 bases agree with TRBD1. V gave up 6 bases and J gave up 4 bases; unmatched junction bases: 8. This CDR3 comprises 13 residues. Germline values: CDR1 DFQATT, CDR2 SNEGSKA (reference sequence).

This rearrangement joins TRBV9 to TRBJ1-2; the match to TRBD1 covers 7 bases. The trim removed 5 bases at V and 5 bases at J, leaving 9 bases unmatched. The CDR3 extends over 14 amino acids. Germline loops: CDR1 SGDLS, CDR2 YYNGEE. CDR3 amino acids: CASSPTGAGYGYTF. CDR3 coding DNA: TGTGCCAGCAGTCCTACAGGGGCCGGGTATGGCTACACCTTC.

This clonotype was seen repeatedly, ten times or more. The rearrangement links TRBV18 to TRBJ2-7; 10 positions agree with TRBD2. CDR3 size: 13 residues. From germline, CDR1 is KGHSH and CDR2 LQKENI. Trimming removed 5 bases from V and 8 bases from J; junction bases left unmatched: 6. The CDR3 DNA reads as TGTGCCAGCTCAGATGGACTAGCGGTGAAGCAGTACTTC. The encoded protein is CASSDGLAVKQYF.

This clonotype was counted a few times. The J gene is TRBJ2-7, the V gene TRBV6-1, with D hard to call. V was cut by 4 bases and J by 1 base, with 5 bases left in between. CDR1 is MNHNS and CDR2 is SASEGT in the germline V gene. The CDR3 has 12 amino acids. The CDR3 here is CASSVKSYEQYF. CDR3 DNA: TGTGCCAGCAGTGTAAAGTCCTACGAGCAGTACTTC.

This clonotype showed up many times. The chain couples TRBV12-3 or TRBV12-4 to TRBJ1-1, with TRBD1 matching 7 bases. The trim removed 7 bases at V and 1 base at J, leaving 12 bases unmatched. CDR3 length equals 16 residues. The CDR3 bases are TGTGCCAGCACTCTGGGCGGCAGGGGGACGAACACTGAAGCTTTCTTT. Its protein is CASTLGGRGTNTEAFF.

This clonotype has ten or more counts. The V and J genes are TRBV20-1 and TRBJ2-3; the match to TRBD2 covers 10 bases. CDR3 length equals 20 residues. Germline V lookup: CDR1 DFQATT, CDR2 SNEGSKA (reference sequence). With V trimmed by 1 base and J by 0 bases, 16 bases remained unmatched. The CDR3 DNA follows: TGCAGTGCTAGAGGGGTGCTTTGGACTAGCGGAGGAGTCAGCACAGATACGCAGTATTTT. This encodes CSARGVLWTSGGVSTDTQYF.

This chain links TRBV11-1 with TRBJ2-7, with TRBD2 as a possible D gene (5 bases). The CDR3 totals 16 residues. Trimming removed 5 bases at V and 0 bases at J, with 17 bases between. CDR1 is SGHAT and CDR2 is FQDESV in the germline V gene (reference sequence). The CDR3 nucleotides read TGTGCCAGCAGCCTCCGGAGGTTTGGCGCCTCCTACGAGCAGTACTTC. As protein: CASSLRRFGASYEQYF. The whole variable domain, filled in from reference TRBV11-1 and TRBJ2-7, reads EAEVAQSPRYKITEKSQAVAFWCDPISGHATLYWYRQILGQGPELLVQFQDESVVDDSQLPKDRFSAERLKGVDSTLKIQPAELGDSAMYLCASSLRRFGASYEQYFGPGTRLTVT.

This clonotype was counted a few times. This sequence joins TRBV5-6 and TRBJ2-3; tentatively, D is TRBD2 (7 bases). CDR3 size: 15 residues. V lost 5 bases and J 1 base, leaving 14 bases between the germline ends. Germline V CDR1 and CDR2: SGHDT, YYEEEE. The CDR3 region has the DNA TGTGCCAGCAGAAAGCGGGGACAAGGCACAGATACGCAGTATTTT. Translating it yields CASRKRGQGTDTQYF.

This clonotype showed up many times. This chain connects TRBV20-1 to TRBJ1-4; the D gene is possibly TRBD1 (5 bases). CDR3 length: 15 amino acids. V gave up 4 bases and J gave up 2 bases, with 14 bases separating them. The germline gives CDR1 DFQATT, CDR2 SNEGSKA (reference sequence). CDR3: CSATGTGGTNEKLFF. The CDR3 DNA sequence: TGCAGTGCTACGGGGACGGGAGGGACTAATGAAAAACTGTTTTTT.

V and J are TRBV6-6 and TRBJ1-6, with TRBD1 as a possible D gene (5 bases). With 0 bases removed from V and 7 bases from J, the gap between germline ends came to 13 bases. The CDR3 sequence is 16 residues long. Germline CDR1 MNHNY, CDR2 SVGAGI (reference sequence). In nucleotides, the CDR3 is TGTGCCAGCAGTTACTCCCCCGGGACGGAGAATTCACCCCTCCACTTT. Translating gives CASSYSPGTENSPLHF.

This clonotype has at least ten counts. The chain's CDR3 is CASSEDYNEQFF. Here the CDR3 DNA reads TGTGCCAGCAGTGAGGACTACAATGAGCAGTTCTTC. The V call is TRBV2, the J call TRBJ2-1; the D is unclear. The CDR3 loop spans 12 amino acids. CDR1 SNHLY and CDR2 FYNNEI come from the germline V gene. V lost 3 bases, J lost 3 bases, and 3 bases lay in between. The full variable domain, completed using reference TRBV2 and TRBJ2-1, is EPEVTQTPSHQVTQMGQEVILRCVPISNHLYFYWYRQILGQKVEFLVSFYNNEISEKSEIFDDQFSVERPDGSNFTLKIRSTKLEDSAMYFCASSEDYNEQFFGPGTRLTVL.

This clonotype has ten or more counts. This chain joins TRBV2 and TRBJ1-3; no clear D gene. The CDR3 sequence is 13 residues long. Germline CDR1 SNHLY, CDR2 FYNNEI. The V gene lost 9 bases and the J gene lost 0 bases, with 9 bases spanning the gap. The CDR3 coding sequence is TGTGCCAGTAGAGGAGACTCTGGAAACACCATATATTTT. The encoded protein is CASRGDSGNTIYF.

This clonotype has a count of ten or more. The CDR3 DNA reads as TGTGCCAGCAGCTGGAGTGGGGGGGAGGCCTCCTACGAGCAGTACTTC. As protein: CASSWSGGEASYEQYF. V and J are TRBV7-3 and TRBJ2-7, with 7 bases lining up with TRBD2. The V and J ends lost 4 bases and 0 bases, in that order; junction bases with no gene match: 9. Germline values: CDR1 SGHTA, CDR2 FQGTGA. The CDR3 has 16 residues.

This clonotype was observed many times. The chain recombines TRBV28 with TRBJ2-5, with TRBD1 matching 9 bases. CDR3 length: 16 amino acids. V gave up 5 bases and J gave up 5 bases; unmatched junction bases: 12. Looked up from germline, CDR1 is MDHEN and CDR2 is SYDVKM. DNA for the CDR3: TGTGCCAGCAGTGGGCGAGGTGACAGGGGGGTGGAGACCCAGTACTTC. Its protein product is CASSGRGDRGVETQYF.

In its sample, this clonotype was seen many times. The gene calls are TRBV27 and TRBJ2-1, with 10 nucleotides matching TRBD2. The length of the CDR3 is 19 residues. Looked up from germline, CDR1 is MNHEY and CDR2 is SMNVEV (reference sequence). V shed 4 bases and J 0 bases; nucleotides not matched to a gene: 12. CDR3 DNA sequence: TGTGCCAGCAGTTCCCTCCCCTTTAGCGGGAGGAGCTCCTACAATGAGCAGTTCTTC. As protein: CASSSLPFSGRSSYNEQFF.